The entry below gives a single TCR beta chain sequence along with its context. It lacks a known antigen. Per-base quality was not reported, and no clone a single base away is much larger than it. Patients chosen for sequencing had shown expansion of CD8+CD57+ cells by flow cytometry. All patients had severe acquired aplastic anemia diagnosed by International Study of Aplastic Anemia and Agranulocytosis and Camitta criteria. At the time blood was sampled, none of the patients had received any therapy. The study deep-sequenced TCR repertoires of sorted CD4+ and CD8+ blood T cells from severe aplastic anemia patients and healthy subjects. Patients were enrolled in the USA under clinicaltrials.gov protocols 00001620, 01623167, 00001397, 00071045, 00081523 and 00961064. Ficoll-Paque density gradient centrifugation was used to isolate peripheral blood mononuclear cells. CD4+ and CD8+ T cells were sorted by FACS or magnetic beads before DNA extraction.

These data originate in a study of CD8+CD57+ T cells in acquired aplastic anemia (dated by TCRdb to 2017 to 2018). In terms of the full investigation: DNA extracted from sorted CD4+ and CD8+ cells had a mean of roughly 3 ug, with a range of roughly 0.17 to 30 ug. CD8+CD57+ expansion was defined as frequency above the mean frequency observed in healthy subjects. Paper-wide results and their limitations: No significant difference in CD8+ Simpson's diversity was found between patients and healthy controls (P=0.060). Roughly 29 CD8+ CDR3 sequences were found to be shared between patients and controls, but these sequences appeared to be highly expressed in patients and within the immunodominant clones of the patients.

TCR beta VDJ combination and CDR3 sequence profiling used genomic DNA as the template. TCR repertoire sequencing was run on an Illumina HiSeq 2000. As for the authors' bioinformatics: Repertoires were assessed using TRBV/TRBJ rearrangement plots, CDR3 size and DJ length profiles, and Simpson's diversity index. Whichever DNA sequence was most abundant in the deep sequencing data was defined as the immunodominant clone. CDR3 amino acid sequences were checked for sharing across subjects and were also compared against the VDJdb database and published repertoires. TCRdb trimmed the raw reads at Q25, called clones with MiXCR and kept productive beta chains. Every CDR3 protein is listed once, alongside the most common genes and DNA of its rows. These V and J calls originate from TCRdb's pipeline instead of the authors' own analysis. This sample is represented by about 40,000 distinct CDR3 sequences; 60% to 80% of them were singletons. Roughly 60% of the sample rests with the top ten.

Including cysteine and phenylalanine, the CDR3 has 14 amino acids. The read is trimmed to its CDR3 DNA, 42 bases read in frame from base 1. According to the germline V gene, CDR1 reads SQVTM and CDR2 reads ANQGSEA. V has 3 bases trimmed and J has 8 bases trimmed; junction bases matching no gene number 6. Input material: sorted CD4+, CD8+, or CD8+CD57+ T cells (not recorded which) from PBMCs. This sequence was found in a human donor with aplastic anemia. The rearrangement joined TRBV29-1 to TRBJ1-6; TRBD1 lines up with 8 middle nucleotides. The CDR3 protein: CSVDPGQAYSPLHF. The DNA sequence reads TGCAGCGTTGACCCGGGACAGGCTTATTCACCCCTCCACTTT. Where the CDR3 stops, the reference TRBV29-1 and TRBJ1-6 genes take over; the full variable domain is SAVISQKPSRDICQRGTSLTIQCQVDSQVTMMFWYRQQPGQSLTLIATANQGSEATYESGFVIDKFPISRPNLTFSTLTVSNMSPEDSSIYLCSVDPGQAYSPLHFGNGTRLTVT.